This TCR beta chain comes out of a study of T cells expressing NK-cell markers. Study as a whole: Seven of the eight sequenced donors were HCMV-seropositive; one was seronegative. Whole-study results and caveats: Whether expanded NKG2C+ T cell clones were HCMV specific stayed uncertain.

TCRdb reprocessed the 5' RACE reads, keeping one entry per CDR3 protein, no DNA. This table lists roughly 420,000 distinct CDR3 sequences. For this clonotype: The antigen remains undetermined.

The CDR3 is made up of 13 amino acids. Germline V lookup: CDR1 MNHNY, CDR2 SVGAGI (reference sequence). This receptor was identified in a woman between 18 and 70 years old in good health. The sequenced sample was blood T cells: a sorted CD56 or NKG2C T cell subset, CD4+ or CD8+ T cells, or bulk PBMC T cells (not recorded which). The chain uses TRBV6-6 and TRBJ1-2; checking the TCRdb D call of TRBD1 is not possible without DNA. Here the CDR3 reads CASSYGQLYGYTF.